Listed below are T cell receptor beta chains from one sample, sequenced in a study of control samples from healthy donors and cancer patients. Measured with immunoSEQ multiplex PCR; TCRdb has only the in-frame clones, and not every one. The table lists 120,000 to 150,000 clones, roughly nine tenths of them singletons. The sequencing sample was made of blood. The receptors stem from a man aged 18 to 30 in good health. Each CDR3 is given with its conserved first and last residue. A D gene is named only where the DNA matches it firmly. Not all rows give a size; the values are once, few, many and, for expanded clones, a class.

clone size: NA; D gene: NA; J gene: TRBJ1-4; V gene: TRBV2; CDR3 protein: CASRGTRTHYEKLFF; CDR3 DNA: TGTGCCAGCAGGGGGACGAGGACCCATTATGAAAAACTGTTTTTT
clone size: NA; D gene: NA; J gene: TRBJ2-5; V gene: TRBV7-3; CDR3 protein: CASSRGRGETQYF; CDR3 DNA: TGTGCCAGCAGCCGCGGGCGGGGAGAGACCCAGTACTTC
clone size: NA; D gene: NA; J gene: TRBJ1-6; V gene: TRBV5-4; CDR3 protein: CASSVDAALEGPLHF; CDR3 DNA: TGTGCCAGCAGCGTGGACGCAGCCCTCGAGGGACCCCTCCACTTT
clone size: NA; D gene: NA; J gene: TRBJ2-7; V gene: TRBV7-2; CDR3 protein: CASSLRGASEQYF; CDR3 DNA: TGTGCCAGCAGCTTACGGGGGGCATCCGAGCAGTACTTC
clone size: NA; D gene: NA; J gene: TRBJ2-1; V gene: TRBV11-2; CDR3 protein: CASSPTRGTYNEQFF; CDR3 DNA: TGTGCCAGCAGCCCTACGAGGGGGACATACAATGAGCAGTTCTTC
clone size: once; D gene: NA; J gene: TRBJ1-5; V gene: TRBV7-2; CDR3 protein: CASSLVWSNNQPQHF; CDR3 DNA: TGTGCCAGCAGCTTAGTCTGGAGTAACAATCAGCCCCAGCATTTT
clone size: NA; D gene: NA; J gene: TRBJ2-7; V gene: TRBV14; CDR3 protein: CASSQGTGDYEQYF; CDR3 DNA: TGTGCCAGCAGCCAAGGGACGGGAGACTACGAGCAGTACTTC
clone size: NA; D gene: NA; J gene: TRBJ1-1; V gene: TRBV5-5; CDR3 protein: CASSQIRENTEAFF; CDR3 DNA: TGTGCCAGCAGTCAGATACGAGAGAACACTGAAGCTTTCTTT
clone size: NA; D gene: NA; J gene: TRBJ2-3; V gene: TRBV29-1; CDR3 protein: CSVEGLADTDTQYF; CDR3 DNA: TGCAGCGTTGAGGGTTTGGCAGACACAGATACGCAGTATTTT
clone size: NA; D gene: NA; J gene: TRBJ1-2; V gene: TRBV5-6; CDR3 protein: CASSFEVGVPPNYGYTF; CDR3 DNA: TGTGCCAGCAGCTTCGAGGTTGGGGTCCCCCCTAACTATGGCTACACCTTC
clone size: NA; D gene: TRBD1; J gene: TRBJ1-4; V gene: TRBV19; CDR3 protein: CASSISLAGGTGEKLFF; CDR3 DNA: TGTGCCAGTAGTATATCTTTGGCAGGGGGCACCGGTGAAAAACTGTTTTTT
clone size: NA; D gene: NA; J gene: TRBJ2-3; V gene: TRBV24-1; CDR3 protein: CATSDPPSTGLSTDTQYF; CDR3 DNA: TGTGCCACCAGTGATCCCCCCTCGACAGGCCTCAGCACAGATACGCAGTATTTT
clone size: NA; D gene: NA; J gene: TRBJ2-3; V gene: TRBV28; CDR3 protein: CASSETDTDTQYF; CDR3 DNA: TGTGCCAGCAGTGAGACAGACACAGATACGCAGTATTTT
clone size: NA; D gene: NA; J gene: TRBJ2-3; V gene: TRBV7-9; CDR3 protein: CASSPPGGNTDTQYF; CDR3 DNA: TGTGCCAGCAGCCCCCCCGGAGGAAACACAGATACGCAGTATTTT
clone size: NA; D gene: NA; J gene: TRBJ2-7; V gene: TRBV5-1; CDR3 protein: CASSRVGVSYEQYF; CDR3 DNA: TGCGCCAGCAGCAGGGTGGGGGTATCCTACGAGCAGTACTTC
clone size: once; D gene: NA; J gene: TRBJ2-7; V gene: TRBV7-9; CDR3 protein: CASSFAGGAYEQYF; CDR3 DNA: TGTGCCAGCAGCTTTGCAGGGGGGGCCTACGAGCAGTACTTC
clone size: NA; D gene: NA; J gene: TRBJ1-2; V gene: TRBV25-1; CDR3 protein: CASSDGYGYTF; CDR3 DNA: TGTGCCAGCAGTGACGGTTATGGCTACACCTTC
clone size: NA; D gene: NA; J gene: TRBJ2-7; V gene: TRBV5-1; CDR3 protein: CASKTDPTVSYEQYF; CDR3 DNA: TGCGCCAGCAAAACGGACCCAACCGTCTCCTACGAGCAGTACTTC
clone size: NA; D gene: NA; J gene: TRBJ2-5; V gene: TRBV7-2; CDR3 protein: CASSLGYVEETQYF; CDR3 DNA: TGTGCCAGCAGCTTAGGGTACGTGGAGGAGACCCAGTACTTC
clone size: NA; D gene: NA; J gene: TRBJ1-1; V gene: TRBV5-4; CDR3 protein: CASSPGDAWAEAFF; CDR3 DNA: TGTGCCAGCAGCCCCGGGGACGCTTGGGCTGAAGCTTTCTTT
clone size: NA; D gene: NA; J gene: TRBJ2-3; V gene: TRBV7-3; CDR3 protein: CASSLFTGADTQYF; CDR3 DNA: TGTGCCAGCAGCTTATTTACAGGAGCAGATACGCAGTATTTT
clone size: NA; D gene: NA; J gene: TRBJ1-1; V gene: TRBV5-6; CDR3 protein: CASSLARLVYTEAFF; CDR3 DNA: TGTGCCAGCAGCTTGGCCAGGTTGGTGTACACTGAAGCTTTCTTT
clone size: NA; D gene: NA; J gene: TRBJ1-6; V gene: TRBV6-6; CDR3 protein: CASRTQNSPLHF; CDR3 DNA: TGTGCCAGCAGGACACAAAATTCACCCCTCCACTTT
clone size: NA; D gene: TRBD2; J gene: TRBJ2-7; V gene: TRBV29-1; CDR3 protein: CSVVGGTGIYEQYF; CDR3 DNA: TGCAGCGTTGTGGGGGGGACGGGGATATACGAGCAGTACTTC
clone size: NA; D gene: TRBD1; J gene: TRBJ1-5; V gene: TRBV11-1; CDR3 protein: CASSLSGQGDQPQHF; CDR3 DNA: TGTGCCAGCAGCTTGAGTGGACAGGGAGATCAGCCCCAGCATTTT
clone size: NA; D gene: NA; J gene: TRBJ2-1; V gene: TRBV10-1; CDR3 protein: CASSEPAVNEQFF; CDR3 DNA: TGCGCCAGCAGTGAGCCGGCGGTCAATGAGCAGTTCTTC
clone size: once; D gene: NA; J gene: TRBJ1-5; V gene: TRBV6-2/TRBV6-3; CDR3 protein: CASSYYRGTGNYQPQHF; CDR3 DNA: TGTGCCAGCAGTTACTATCGTGGAACAGGGAATTATCAGCCCCAGCATTTT
clone size: NA; D gene: NA; J gene: TRBJ1-5; V gene: TRBV19; CDR3 protein: CASSPPLNQPQHF; CDR3 DNA: TGTGCCAGTAGTCCGCCGCTCAATCAGCCCCAGCATTTT
clone size: NA; D gene: NA; J gene: TRBJ1-5; V gene: TRBV28; CDR3 protein: CASSLSLQVILQPQHF; CDR3 DNA: TGTGCCAGCAGTTTATCCCTTCAGGTGATTCTTCAGCCCCAGCATTTT
clone size: NA; D gene: NA; J gene: TRBJ2-1; V gene: TRBV11-3; CDR3 protein: CASSPASKRNEQFF; CDR3 DNA: TGTGCCAGCAGCCCGGCGTCCAAGAGGAATGAGCAGTTCTTC
clone size: NA; D gene: NA; J gene: TRBJ1-1; V gene: TRBV6-5; CDR3 protein: CASRSMNTEAFF; CDR3 DNA: TGTGCCAGCAGATCGATGAACACTGAAGCTTTCTTT
clone size: NA; D gene: TRBD1; J gene: TRBJ2-1; V gene: TRBV28; CDR3 protein: CASSLRTGVKAQQFF; CDR3 DNA: TGTGCCAGCAGTTTAAGGACAGGGGTTAAGGCGCAGCAGTTCTTC
clone size: NA; D gene: NA; J gene: TRBJ1-1; V gene: TRBV6-5; CDR3 protein: CASGRRDVEAFF; CDR3 DNA: TGTGCCAGCGGGCGGCGGGATGTTGAAGCTTTCTTT
clone size: NA; D gene: TRBD1; J gene: TRBJ2-3; V gene: TRBV27; CDR3 protein: CASSPFPGQGTDTQYF; CDR3 DNA: TGTGCCAGCAGTCCTTTTCCGGGACAGGGGACAGATACGCAGTATTTT
clone size: NA; D gene: TRBD1; J gene: TRBJ1-5; V gene: TRBV6-5; CDR3 protein: CASSYLTGVQPQHF; CDR3 DNA: TGTGCCAGCAGTTACTTAACAGGGGTTCAGCCCCAGCATTTT
clone size: NA; D gene: NA; J gene: TRBJ1-2; V gene: TRBV10-3; CDR3 protein: CAISDIGTRSYYGYTF; CDR3 DNA: TGTGCCATCAGTGATATTGGCACCCGGAGTTACTATGGCTACACCTTC
clone size: NA; D gene: NA; J gene: TRBJ1-5; V gene: TRBV2; CDR3 protein: CASSEAGLGQPQHF; CDR3 DNA: TGTGCCAGCAGTGAGGCAGGTCTTGGTCAGCCCCAGCATTTT
clone size: NA; D gene: NA; J gene: TRBJ2-3; V gene: TRBV7-2; CDR3 protein: CASSVWTAGYTDTQYF; CDR3 DNA: TGTGCCAGCAGCGTTTGGACTGCTGGATACACAGATACGCAGTATTTT
clone size: NA; D gene: TRBD1; J gene: TRBJ1-5; V gene: TRBV10-3; CDR3 protein: CAISESTGANQPQHF; CDR3 DNA: TGTGCCATCAGTGAGTCGACAGGGGCTAATCAGCCCCAGCATTTT
clone size: NA; D gene: TRBD1; J gene: TRBJ1-1; V gene: TRBV19; CDR3 protein: CASRATGGIVMNTEAFF; CDR3 DNA: TGTGCCAGTAGAGCGACAGGGGGGATTGTGATGAACACTGAAGCTTTCTTT
clone size: NA; D gene: TRBD1; J gene: TRBJ1-4; V gene: TRBV2; CDR3 protein: CASSGGQAVKLFF; CDR3 DNA: TGTGCCAGCAGTGGGGGACAGGCGGTAAAACTGTTTTTT